The 17 T cell receptor beta chains below were found in one sample sequenced in a study of monozygotic twins with inflammatory bowel disease. TCRdb reprocessed the 5' RACE reads, keeping one entry per CDR3 protein, no DNA. This sample carries around 380,000 distinct CDR3 sequences, with 2% to 3% going to the ten biggest clones. Input material: blood. Receptor source: a human donor with ulcerative colitis or Crohn's disease, or a healthy co-twin of an affected twin (not recorded which).

This chain connects TRBV5-1 to TRBJ1-2. Germline CDR1 and CDR2: SGHRS and YFSETQ. This CDR3 comprises 17 residues. The CDR3 loop reads CASSLGRPTGGSYGYTF.

The gene calls are TRBV3-1 and TRBJ1-3; the TCRdb call, TRBD1, lacks DNA for checking. The CDR3 runs to 15 residues. Germline-derived CDR1 and CDR2 are LGHDT and YNNKEL (reference sequence). The CDR3: CASSREPGGTNTIYF.

The chain links TRBV6-1 to TRBJ1-3. Germline V gives CDR1 MNHNS, CDR2 SASEGT. The CDR3 length is 15 residues. The CDR3 protein is CASKSRRNSGNTIYF.

This chain uses TRBV6-2 or TRBV6-3 with TRBJ2-1; the D call from TCRdb, TRBD2, cannot be confirmed without DNA. The CDR3 sequence is 13 residues long. Per germline, CDR1 MNHEY and CDR2 SVGEGT. The CDR3 is CAIKDPGYNEQFF.

V and J are TRBV7-9 and TRBJ1-1; TCRdb's D gene call, TRBD1, goes unchecked for lack of DNA. CDR1 and CDR2 from the germline V gene are SEHNR and FQNEAQ (reference sequence). This CDR3 region has 15 residues. CDR3 sequence: CASTPSAPMNTEAFF.

The chain is built from TRBV12-3 or TRBV12-4 and TRBJ1-2; the D call from TCRdb, TRBD1, cannot be confirmed without DNA. This CDR3 region has 13 residues. The CDR3 is CASSLVGGDGYTF.

The chain recombines TRBV5-1 with TRBJ2-7; TCRdb returns TRBD1, unconfirmable since there is no DNA. CDR3 length equals 16 residues. Germline CDR1 and CDR2: SGHRS and YFSETQ. CDR3 residues: CASSFLTGAELRLQYF.

The V and J genes are TRBV30 and TRBJ2-5; TCRdb picks TRBD2, but there is no DNA to check that call. The germline V gene has CDR1 GTSNPN and CDR2 SVGIG (reference sequence). The CDR3 is 17 residues long. This chain's CDR3 is CAWSKGREGPGGETQYF.

This chain links TRBV9 with TRBJ2-1; the TRBD2 assignment by TCRdb is unverifiable without DNA. The V gene's germline CDR1 is SGDLS and CDR2 YYNGEE. The CDR3 sequence is 15 residues long. The CDR3 protein is CASSVEASGVLEQFF.

The chain carries TRBV12-3 or TRBV12-4 and TRBJ1-6. CDR3 size: 18 residues. CDR3 region: CASSLAITGGGQNSPLHF.

J is TRBJ1-1 and V is TRBV5-4. The germline V gene has CDR1 SGHNT and CDR2 YYREEE (reference sequence). The CDR3 extends over 13 amino acids. The CDR3 loop reads CASSLERNTEAFF. Supplemented by reference TRBV5-4 and TRBJ1-1, the full variable domain reads ETGVTQSPTHLIKTRGQQVTLRCSSQSGHNTVSWYQQALGQGPQFIFQYYREEENGRGNFPPRFSGLQFPNYSSELNVNALELDDSALYLCASSLERNTEAFFGQGTRLTVV.

The chain carries TRBV20-1 and TRBJ2-7; lacking DNA, the TRBD1 call made by TCRdb goes unchecked. Germline V gives CDR1 DFQATT, CDR2 SNEGSKA (reference sequence). The CDR3 has 13 amino acids. The CDR3 is CSARWDRDYEQYF.

The chain links TRBV12-3 or TRBV12-4 to TRBJ2-3; there is no DNA to check the TCRdb D call of TRBD2. The CDR3 totals 20 residues. CDR3: CASSQRGRSVTQGPTDTQYF.

The genes are TRBV28 and TRBJ1-2. Germline CDR1 and CDR2: MDHEN and SYDVKM. This CDR3 region has 12 residues. CDR3 sequence: CASSFLGKGYTF.

This chain links TRBV7-2 with TRBJ1-2; TCRdb returns TRBD1, unconfirmable since there is no DNA. Germline values: CDR1 SGHTA, CDR2 FQGNSA. The CDR3 runs 15 residues. The CDR3 spells CASSLAGGPVYGYTF.

The chain carries TRBV20-1 and TRBJ1-5; TCRdb's D call of TRBD1 is untestable without DNA. The CDR3 is 15 residues long. Germline V CDR1 and CDR2: DFQATT, SNEGSKA (reference sequence). CDR3 loop: CSARKGAAGDQPQHF.

The V and J genes are TRBV30 and TRBJ2-3. Germline V gene data show CDR1 as GTSNPN and CDR2 as SVGIG (reference sequence). The CDR3 extends over 11 amino acids. The CDR3 sequence is CAWSLAETQYF.